This T cell receptor (beta chain) was observed in a study of long-term antiretroviral therapy in people with HIV. Findings and limits, study-wide: Blood in the study was drawn between the mid-2000s and the late 2010s, possibly under older ART regimens, which may be less effective than current ones.

Researchers report immunoSEQ v3.0 was run at survey level. Some clones are missing from TCRdb's copy, which holds only in-frame ones; the method was immunoSEQ multiplex PCR. The sample yields about 9,700 clones, under 85% seen once. The germline gives CDR1 SGHDT, CDR2 YYEEEE. The ends were cut back, 3 bases at V and 4 bases at J, with 25 bases in the middle. The CDR3 loop spans 18 amino acids. This clone was observed a handful of times. Its antigen remains unidentified. The sample was unsorted PBMCs, taken 1.8 years before starting antiretroviral therapy. V is TRBV5-6 and J is TRBJ2-5; possibly TRBD2 for D (6 bases). The origin of this receptor is a man aged 40-55 years with HIV. The CDR3 nucleotides are TGTGCCAGCAGCTCGGCCGGGACTCACTACCCGGAGGGAGAGACCCAGTACTTC. Protein product: CASSSAGTHYPEGETQYF.